This T cell receptor (beta chain) was obtained from a study of blood T cell repertoires in COVID-19. The wider study: Italy, Spain and the United States were the sources of the convalescent and acute COVID-19 samples. T cells, B-cell-depleted T cells, or PBMCs supplied cDNA or gDNA.

This CDR3 has 15 residues. V shed 6 bases and J 5 bases; nucleotides not matched to a gene: 10. Germline V lookup: CDR1 SNHLY, CDR2 FYNNEI. In the study's own analysis: Cell counts per sample came from amplifying reference gene primers. The table came from immunoSEQ multiplex PCR; TCRdb's copy has only in-frame clones and leaves some out. The V and J calls and clone size were taken over from that table, and D and trimming were inferred from the DNA. The sample contains 90,000 to 120,000 clones, 75% to 85% of which appear only once. The sequencing sample was made of peripheral blood. The origin of this receptor is a man aged 55-75 years with acute or convalescent COVID-19. V gene TRBV2 combines with J gene TRBJ2-1; 7 bases map to TRBD2. CDR3 sequence (DNA): TGTGCCAGCAGAAGCAAGCGGGGCAACGACAATGAGCAGTTCTTC. This translates into CASRSKRGNDNEQFF. The full variable domain, completed using reference TRBV2 and TRBJ2-1, is EPEVTQTPSHQVTQMGQEVILRCVPISNHLYFYWYRQILGQKVEFLVSFYNNEISEKSEIFDDQFSVERPDGSNFTLKIRSTKLEDSAMYFCASRSKRGNDNEQFFGPGTRLTVL.